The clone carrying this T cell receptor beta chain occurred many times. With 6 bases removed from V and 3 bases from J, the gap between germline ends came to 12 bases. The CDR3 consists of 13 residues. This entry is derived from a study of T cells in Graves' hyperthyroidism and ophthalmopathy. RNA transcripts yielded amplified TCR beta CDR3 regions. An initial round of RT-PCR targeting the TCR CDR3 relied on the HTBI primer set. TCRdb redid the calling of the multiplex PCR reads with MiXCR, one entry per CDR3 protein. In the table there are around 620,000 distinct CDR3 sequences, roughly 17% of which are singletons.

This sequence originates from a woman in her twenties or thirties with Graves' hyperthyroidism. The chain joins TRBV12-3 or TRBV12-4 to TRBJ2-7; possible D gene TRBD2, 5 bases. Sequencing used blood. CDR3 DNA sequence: TGTGCCAGCAGGGGAGACCGATTCTACGAGCAGTACTTC. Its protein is CASRGDRFYEQYF.